This TCR beta chain was profiled in a study of cytomegalovirus exposure and HLA in healthy donors. Trimming took 4 bases from V and 4 from J; bases not matched to a gene: 10. CDR1 SGHRS and CDR2 YFSETQ come from the germline V gene. The CDR3 is made up of 15 amino acids. Study findings and constraints: Within an earlier analysis, most TCR beta V segments proved productive either about 90% or about 30% of the time. TCR beta V- and J-gene trimming, according to a later analysis, was linked to a missense DCLRE1C variant.

The PCR made use of 60 Vbeta and 13 Jbeta primers. Assay used: immunoSEQ multiplex PCR; TCRdb lists only in-frame clones, some missing. The table lists under 150,000 clones, around 83% of them singletons, with roughly 1.2% in the top ten. Of note for this clone: What it recognizes is unknown.

The source material was PBMCs. This sequence joins TRBV5-1 and TRBJ1-2; TRBD1 aligns across 7 bases. The TCR sequence derives from a girl aged 2-10 years in good health and CMV-seronegative. For the CDR3, the DNA is TGCGCCAGCAGCCGAGGGACAGTTGCCTCCTATGGCTACACCTTC. It translates to CASSRGTVASYGYTF.